Following are 20 T cell receptor beta chains from one sample sequenced in a study of human T cells and chemical hapten exposure. Time point reported: pre-sensitization, week 0. The treatment is: therapeutic diphenylcyclopropenone sensitization with weekly scalp DPC. TCRdb itself ran the RACE reads through MiXCR, one entry per CDR3 protein. This table holds roughly 250,000 distinct CDR3 sequences, 7% to 10% found once. Specimen: whole blood, collected in connection with sensitization to the hapten diphenylcyclopropenone (DPC). These receptors all stem from a woman aged 40 to 50 with alopecia areata. Some clones in this sample may be carry-over from other donors' samples.

This clonotype was observed a handful of times. The chain combines TRBV4-1 with TRBJ1-2, with D possibly being TRBD1 (5 bases). V gave up 1 base and J gave up 2 bases, with 20 bases separating them. CDR3 length equals 18 residues. CDR1 is MGHRA, CDR2 YSYEKL, per germline. CDR3: CASSQGVRGQRSNYGYTF. The CDR3 DNA reads as TGCGCCAGCAGCCAAGGGGTGCGGGGCCAGCGATCAAACTATGGCTACACCTTC.

The chain uses TRBV10-3 and TRBJ1-1; possibly TRBD1 for D (6 bases). CDR1 is ENHRY, CDR2 SYGVKD, per germline. The V end lost 0 bases, the J end lost 5 bases, and 13 bases lay between the germline ends. This CDR3 region has 15 residues. This CDR3 reads CAISESTGRGTEAFF. The CDR3 bases are TGTGCCATCAGTGAGTCTACAGGGAGGGGGACTGAAGCTTTCTTT.

The gene calls are TRBV5-1 and TRBJ2-2; either TRBD1 or TRBD2 may supply D (5 bases each). V lost 4 bases and J lost 0, with 13 bases in between. The germline V gene encodes CDR1 SGHRS and CDR2 YFSETQ. The CDR3 is 16 amino acids. CDR3 residues: CASSGRGTPNTGELFF. The DNA of the CDR3 is TGCGCCAGCAGCGGGAGAGGGACCCCGAACACCGGGGAGCTGTTTTTT.

J is TRBJ2-5 and V is TRBV7-2; D remains unclear. Trimming took 7 bases from V and 4 from J, leaving 13 bases between them. The length of the CDR3 is 13 residues. CDR1 and CDR2 (germline): SGHTA, FQGNSA. The CDR3 DNA reads TGTGCCAGCACCCGCGGCCCGGGAGAGACCCAGTACTTC. Its translation: CASTRGPGETQYF.

The chain is built from TRBV25-1 and TRBJ1-2; D gene uncertain. V was pared by 6 bases and J by 8 bases, with 13 bases between. The CDR3 sequence is 12 residues long. Germline-derived CDR1 and CDR2 are MGHDK and SYGVNS. The chain's CDR3 is CASRSPRSGYTF. In DNA form, the CDR3 reads TGTGCCAGCAGATCCCCGAGGTCCGGCTACACCTTC.

The CDR3 loop reads CASSASGLAGGPSYEQYF. CDR3 DNA sequence: TGTGCCAGCAGCGCTAGCGGACTAGCGGGGGGACCTTCCTACGAGCAGTACTTC. This sequence joins TRBV9 and TRBJ2-7; TRBD2 aligns across 14 bases. V dropped 3 bases and J dropped 1; count of bases not matched to a gene: 9. This CDR3 spans 18 amino acids. Germline CDR1 reads SGDLS; CDR2 reads YYNGEE. The whole variable domain, remainder taken from reference TRBV9 and TRBJ2-7, is DSGVTQTPKHLITATGQRVTLRCSPRSGDLSVYWYQQSLDQGLQFLIQYYNGEERAKGNILERFSAQQFPDLHSELNLSSLELGDSALYFCASSASGLAGGPSYEQYFGPGTRLTVT.

This clonotype was seen many times. The chain uses TRBV15 and TRBJ2-5; 9 bases fit TRBD2. CDR1 is LNHNV, CDR2 YYDKDF, per germline (reference sequence). The CDR3 is 16 amino acids. V dropped 3 bases and J dropped 4; count of bases not matched to a gene: 9. CDR3 nucleotide sequence: TGTGCCACCAGCAGCGGGCTAGCGGGAATCAGAGAGACCCAGTACTTC. Translation gives CATSSGLAGIRETQYF.

This chain uses TRBV7-2 with TRBJ2-5; D is unresolved. Trimming stripped 5 bases from V and 5 bases from J, with 15 bases between. From germline, CDR1 is SGHTA and CDR2 FQGNSA. The CDR3 extends over 14 amino acids. The CDR3 DNA sequence: TGTGCCAGCAGCCCGCCCCCCTCGAGGGAGACCCAGTACTTC. Its protein product is CASSPPPSRETQYF.

This clonotype was observed a handful of times. The chain uses TRBV6-6 and TRBJ1-6; tentatively, D is TRBD1 (6 bases). This CDR3 contains 17 residues. Trimming cost V 0 bases and J 9 bases, with 18 bases left between them. Germline V CDR1 and CDR2: MNHNY, SVGAGI (reference sequence). The CDR3: CASSYSSPGAIGSPLHF. The CDR3 bases are TGTGCCAGCAGTTACTCGAGTCCAGGGGCCATAGGTTCACCCCTCCACTTT.

This clonotype came up a few times. The chain carries TRBV27 and TRBJ2-7, with D tentatively TRBD2 (6 bases). Trimming took 4 bases from V and 2 from J, leaving 12 bases between them. The CDR3 totals 14 residues. Germline V lookup: CDR1 MNHEY, CDR2 SMNVEV (reference sequence). The CDR3 sequence: CASSSRRGTYEQYF. The CDR3 bases are TGTGCCAGCAGTTCCCGTCGCGGGACCTACGAGCAGTACTTC.

This clonotype came up a few times. This sequence joins TRBV5-1 and TRBJ2-7, with D possibly TRBD1 on 6 matching bases. V was cut by 0 bases and J by 7 bases, with 11 bases left in between. The CDR3 is 13 residues long. The germline V gene encodes CDR1 SGHRS and CDR2 YFSETQ. The CDR3 sequence is CASSLAQGNEQYF. CDR3 bases: TGCGCCAGCAGCTTGGCACAGGGCAATGAGCAGTACTTC.

This clonotype has more than one count but fewer than ten. The chain carries TRBV3-1 and TRBJ1-4; D might be TRBD1 (5 bases). CDR1 is LGHDT, CDR2 YNNKEL, per germline (reference sequence). V lost 0 bases and J lost 8, with 16 bases in between. CDR3 length: 16 residues. The CDR3 here is CASSQDTGRVDEKLFF. The CDR3 bases are TGTGCCAGCAGCCAAGATACCGGCAGGGTTGACGAAAAACTGTTTTTT.

The J gene is TRBJ2-3, the V gene TRBV30; either TRBD1 or TRBD2 may fit D (5 bases each). The CDR3 has 13 residues. CDR1 and CDR2 (germline): GTSNPN, SVGIG (reference sequence). With 2 bases removed from V and 6 bases from J, the gap between germline ends came to 12 bases. The chain's CDR3 is CAWSRGEGDTQYF. CDR3 nucleotide sequence: TGTGCCTGGAGTAGGGGCGAGGGGGATACGCAGTATTTT.

This clonotype was counted a few times. CDR3 residues: CASSPGYRGDTQYF. CDR3 DNA sequence: TGTGCCAGCTCACCGGGTTACAGGGGAGATACGCAGTATTTT. The rearrangement uses TRBV18 and TRBJ2-3; 7 bases fit TRBD1. Germline V CDR1 and CDR2: KGHSH, LQKENI. The junction had 5 bases not matched to a gene; V was cut back by 3 bases and J by 5 bases. The CDR3 is 14 amino acids. Looking up the rest from reference TRBV18 and TRBJ2-3 gives the full variable domain: NAGVMQNPRHLVRRRGQEARLRCSPMKGHSHVYWYRQLPEEGLKFMVYLQKENIIDESGMPKERFSAEFPKEGPSILRIQQVVRGDSAAYFCASSPGYRGDTQYFGPGTRLTVL.

This sequence joins TRBV15 and TRBJ1-6; perhaps TRBD1 as D (5 bases). CDR1 is LNHNV and CDR2 is YYDKDF in the germline V gene (reference sequence). The CDR3 contains 14 residues. The V end lost 6 bases, the J end lost 4 bases, and 10 bases lay between the germline ends. CDR3 nucleotide sequence: TGTGCCACCAGTCGACAGTTATATAATTCACCCCTCCACTTT. It yields the protein CATSRQLYNSPLHF.

The chain combines TRBV27 with TRBJ1-6; D gene uncertain. This CDR3 spans 14 amino acids. CDR1 is MNHEY and CDR2 is SMNVEV in the germline V gene (reference sequence). V was pared by 3 bases and J by 6 bases, with 9 bases between. DNA of the CDR3: TGTGCCAGCAGTTTTCGGAGCCCTAATTCACCCCTCCACTTT. Residues: CASSFRSPNSPLHF.

This clonotype turned up a few times. V and J are TRBV20-1 and TRBJ2-3; D perhaps matches TRBD2 (5 bases). CDR1 is DFQATT, CDR2 SNEGSKA, per germline (reference sequence). V gave up 1 base and J gave up 2 bases, with 13 bases separating them. This CDR3 is built from 15 residues. The CDR3 loop is CSARGQDSYTDTQYF. As DNA, the CDR3 is TGCAGTGCTAGAGGCCAGGACTCATACACAGATACGCAGTATTTT.

This clonotype was observed once. The V call is TRBV7-2, the J call TRBJ2-3, with D perhaps assigned TRBD1 or TRBD2 (5 bases each). Trimming cost V 5 bases and J 2 bases, with 17 bases left between them. Per germline, CDR1 SGHTA and CDR2 FQGNSA. The CDR3 consists of 16 residues. CDR3 in amino acids: CASSQTPGDPTDTQYF. CDR3 coding DNA: TGTGCCAGCAGCCAGACACCCGGGGACCCCACAGATACGCAGTATTTT. The whole variable domain, filled in from reference TRBV7-2 and TRBJ2-3, reads GAGVSQSPSNKVTEKGKDVELRCDPISGHTALYWYRQSLGQGLEFLIYFQGNSAPDKSGLPSDRFSAERTGGSVSTLTIQRTQQEDSAVYLCASSQTPGDPTDTQYFGPGTRLTVL.

V gene TRBV10-3 combines with J gene TRBJ2-3; 11 nucleotides match TRBD2. The CDR3 is 18 residues long. The germline V gene encodes CDR1 ENHRY and CDR2 SYGVKD. J lost 0 bases, V lost 4 bases, and 9 bases had no gene match. The DNA for the CDR3 is TGTGCCATCAGTGGGGGACTAGCGGACCCTACAAGCACAGATACGCAGTATTTT. Amino acids: CAISGGLADPTSTDTQYF.

The rearrangement links TRBV5-1 to TRBJ2-5; possible D gene TRBD1, 5 bases. Per germline, CDR1 SGHRS and CDR2 YFSETQ. This CDR3 is 15 amino acids long. Trimming took 1 base from V and 4 from J, leaving 14 bases between them. CDR3 in DNA: TGCGCCAGCAGCTTGCTAGGAGAAAGGGGAGAGACCCAGTACTTC. Amino acid sequence: CASSLLGERGETQYF.